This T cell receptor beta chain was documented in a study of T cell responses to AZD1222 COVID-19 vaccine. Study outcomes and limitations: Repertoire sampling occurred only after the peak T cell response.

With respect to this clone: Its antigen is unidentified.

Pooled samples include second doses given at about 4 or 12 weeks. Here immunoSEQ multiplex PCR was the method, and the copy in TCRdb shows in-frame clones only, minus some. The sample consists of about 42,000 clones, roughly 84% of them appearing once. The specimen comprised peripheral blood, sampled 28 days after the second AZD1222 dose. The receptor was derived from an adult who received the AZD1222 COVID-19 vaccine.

Here the CDR3 reads CASSHTGTNYGYTF. CDR3 coding DNA: TGTGCCAGCAGCCATACAGGGACTAACTATGGCTACACCTTC. The gene calls are TRBV6-5 and TRBJ1-2; TRBD1 might be the D (6 bases). Germline CDR1 MNHEY, CDR2 SVGAGI. This CDR3 comprises 14 residues. The V end was cut by 6 bases, the J end by 0 bases, with 11 bases between.